A single sample gave rise to the 27 T cell receptor beta chains below, sequenced in a study of cytomegalovirus exposure and HLA in healthy donors. The PCR employed 60 Vbeta primers together with 13 Jbeta primers. TCRdb's table, derived via immunoSEQ multiplex PCR, lists solely in-frame clones and lacks some. The table lists under 200,000 clones, 84% of them singletons. The sequenced material came from PBMCs. These receptors came from a man between 45 and 60 years old in good health and CMV-seropositive.

This chain connects TRBV11-3 to TRBJ2-1; 7 bases match TRBD2. Germline V gene sequence: CDR1 SGHNT, CDR2 YENEEA. The CDR3 has 14 residues. Trimming cost V 5 bases and J 6 bases; bases outside gene matches: 7. The CDR3 DNA reads TGTGCCAGCAGCCTTTCTAGCGGCAGCAATGAGCAGTTCTTC. Residues: CASSLSSGSNEQFF.

Notes on this clone: The same CDR3 can be traced to other DNA sequences in this sample. The gene calls are TRBV9 and TRBJ1-2; 9 positions match TRBD1. Germline CDR1 reads SGDLS; CDR2 reads YYNGEE. V trimming: 4 bases; J trimming: 2 bases; junction bases outside the gene matches: 3. The length of the CDR3 is 14 residues. The CDR3 is CASSSQGANYGYTF. The CDR3 nucleotides read TGTGCCAGCAGCTCACAGGGGGCCAACTATGGCTACACCTTC.

The rearrangement links TRBV2 to TRBJ1-5; 11 nucleotides align to TRBD1. The germline V gene encodes CDR1 SNHLY and CDR2 FYNNEI. This CDR3 has 15 residues. J lost 7 bases, V lost 5 bases, and 7 bases had no gene match. CDR3 amino acids: CASSPGTGGRQPQHF. CDR3 DNA sequence: TGTGCCAGCAGTCCCGGGACAGGGGGTCGGCAGCCCCAGCATTTT.

The gene calls are TRBV29-1 and TRBJ2-1, with TRBD2 matching 9 bases. Trimming cost V 3 bases and J 4 bases; bases outside gene matches: 7. This CDR3 is 15 amino acids long. Germline assignment: CDR1 SQVTM and CDR2 ANQGSEA. The CDR3 region is CSVDMRGGRYNEQFF. As DNA, the CDR3 is TGCAGCGTTGATATGCGGGGGGGCCGGTACAATGAGCAGTTCTTC.

The chain carries TRBV6-1 and TRBJ1-5; no definite D call. V lost 6 bases and J lost 6, with 15 bases in between. Germline loops: CDR1 MNHNS, CDR2 SASEGT. This CDR3 has 14 residues. The DNA for the CDR3 is TGTGCCAGCAGCCACAGAAACCAAGGTCAGCCCCAGCATTTT. Its protein is CASSHRNQGQPQHF.

This clone was picked up a small number of times. The V gene is TRBV10-3, the J gene TRBJ2-7, with TRBD2 matching 8 bases. The CDR3 is made up of 13 amino acids. CDR1 is ENHRY, CDR2 SYGVKD, per germline. The V gene end was trimmed by 2 bases and the J gene end by 6 bases; junction bases not matched to a gene: 3. CDR3 DNA sequence: TGTGCCATCAGTGAGCGGGAGGGCCGCGAGCAGTACGTC. Translation: CAISEREGREQYV.

The gene calls are TRBV5-1 and TRBJ2-7; TRBD2 matches at 13 bases. From germline, CDR1 is SGHRS and CDR2 YFSETQ. V dropped 3 bases and J dropped 3; count of bases not matched to a gene: 0. This CDR3 is built from 14 residues. The CDR3 region has the DNA TGCGCCAGCAGCTGGACTAGCGGGAGCTACGAGCAGTACGTC. This gives the protein CASSWTSGSYEQYV.

The chain employs TRBV11-2 and TRBJ2-7; TRBD2 matches 10 bases. With 2 bases clipped from V and 5 bases from J, the junction kept 6 bases outside the gene matches. The CDR3 totals 15 residues. CDR1 is SGHAT and CDR2 is FQNNGV in the germline V gene. CDR3 sequence (DNA): TGTGCCAGCAGCTTACAGCGGGAGGGCTACGACGAGCAGTACGTC. Translated, it gives CASSLQREGYDEQYV.

A few counts support this clone. This rearrangement joins TRBV11-2 to TRBJ2-2, with a possible D match to TRBD1 (6 bases). Germline V gives CDR1 SGHAT, CDR2 FQNNGV. The V and J ends lost 8 bases and 1 base respectively, with 8 bases between them. CDR3 length: 13 amino acids. CDR3: CASGGGNTGELFF. Here the CDR3 DNA reads TGTGCCAGCGGGGGCGGGAACACCGGGGAGCTGTTTTTT.

This rearrangement joins TRBV18 to TRBJ1-5, with 8 positions matching TRBD1. The CDR3 has 15 residues. The V gene's germline CDR1 is KGHSH and CDR2 LQKENI. J gave up 0 bases and V 6 bases, and 4 bases lay outside the gene matches. CDR3: CASSLTGDSNQPQHF. Here the CDR3 DNA reads TGTGCCAGCTCCTTGACAGGGGATAGCAATCAGCCCCAGCATTTT. Supplemented by reference TRBV18 and TRBJ1-5, the full variable domain reads NAGVMQNPRHLVRRRGQEARLRCSPMKGHSHVYWYRQLPEEGLKFMVYLQKENIIDESGMPKERFSAEFPKEGPSILRIQQVVRGDSAAYFCASSLTGDSNQPQHFGDGTRLSIL.

The chain uses TRBV7-3 and TRBJ2-5; 12 nucleotides agree with TRBD2. J lost 4 bases, V lost 1 base, and 13 bases had no gene match. Per the germline V gene, CDR1 is SGHTA and CDR2 is FQGTGA. The CDR3 covers 19 residues. This chain's CDR3 is CASSLKGWASGGGRETQYF. The CDR3 nucleotides are TGTGCCAGCAGCTTAAAGGGGTGGGCTAGCGGGGGGGGACGAGAGACCCAGTACTTC.

The chain employs TRBV7-9 and TRBJ2-2; TRBD2 matches 14 bases. Trimming at V came to 6 bases and at J to 2 bases, leaving 8 bases not matched to a gene. The V gene's germline CDR1 is SEHNR and CDR2 FQNEAQ (reference sequence). The length of the CDR3 is 18 residues. CDR3 sequence (DNA): TGTGCCAGCAGGCGAGGACTAGCGGGAGGCCCAAACACCGGGGAGCTGTTTTTT. Protein: CASRRGLAGGPNTGELFF.

For the CDR3, the DNA is TGTGCCAGCAGCTTGGAGGGACAGGGTTACGAGCAGTACGTC. Translated: CASSLEGQGYEQYV. The V and J genes are TRBV5-6 and TRBJ2-7, with 9 positions matching TRBD1. J gave up 4 bases and V 0 bases, and 2 bases lay outside the gene matches. The germline V gene encodes CDR1 SGHDT and CDR2 YYEEEE. There are 14 residues in the CDR3.

V gene TRBV2 combines with J gene TRBJ2-5; D unclear. The CDR3 has 11 amino acids. V was pared by 4 bases and J by 4 bases, with 4 bases between. The germline V gene encodes CDR1 SNHLY and CDR2 FYNNEI. For the CDR3, the DNA is TGTGCCAGCAGTGTATTAGAGACCCAGTACTTC. This translates into CASSVLETQYF.

The rearrangement joins TRBV5-1 to TRBJ1-2; D gene unclear. The length of the CDR3 is 15 residues. The V gene's germline CDR1 is SGHRS and CDR2 YFSETQ. Trimming removed 0 bases from V and 0 bases from J, with 9 bases in between. CDR3 protein: CASSLDGSANYGYTF. CDR3 bases: TGCGCCAGCAGCTTGGATGGCAGCGCTAACTATGGCTACACCTTC.

This chain joins TRBV5-4 and TRBJ2-7, with D maybe TRBD1 (5 bases). Between the trimmed V and J ends, which lost 0 bases and 7 bases, there was a span of 14 bases. The V gene's germline CDR1 is SGHNT and CDR2 YYREEE (reference sequence). The CDR3 is 14 residues long. CDR3 in amino acids: CASSLGGASWEQYF. DNA for the CDR3: TGTGCCAGCAGCTTGGGGGGCGCCAGCTGGGAGCAGTACTTC. The full variable domain, completed using reference TRBV5-4 and TRBJ2-7, is ETGVTQSPTHLIKTRGQQVTLRCSSQSGHNTVSWYQQALGQGPQFIFQYYREEENGRGNFPPRFSGLQFPNYSSELNVNALELDDSALYLCASSLGGASWEQYFGPGTRLTVT.

This sequence joins TRBV25-1 and TRBJ2-7; a possible D gene is TRBD1 (5 bases). From germline, CDR1 is MGHDK and CDR2 SYGVNS. V was shortened by 8 bases and J by 4 bases, with 21 bases between the two germline ends. The CDR3 is 15 amino acids. The DNA for the CDR3 is TGTGCCAGCTTAGGGGCAGGCCTGAAAAGGTACGAGCAGTACTTC. Protein sequence: CASLGAGLKRYEQYF.

The chain couples TRBV7-6 to TRBJ1-3; D unresolved. Trimming cost V 5 bases and J 0 bases, with 11 bases left between them. The CDR3 length is 15 residues. Germline CDR1 reads SGHVS; CDR2 reads FNYEAQ. The DNA of the CDR3 is TGTGCCAGCAGCCCGACTCTCAGCTCTGGAAACACCATATATTTT. This sequence encodes CASSPTLSSGNTIYF.

This chain links TRBV10-1 with TRBJ1-1; a weak D match, TRBD1 (5 bases). The length of the CDR3 is 14 residues. Per germline, CDR1 WNHNN and CDR2 SYGVQD (reference sequence). V was trimmed by 6 bases and J by 4 bases, leaving 15 bases between them. CDR3 loop: CASSPGIGATEAFF. As DNA, the CDR3 is TGCGCCAGCAGCCCGGGTATTGGGGCCACTGAAGCTTTCTTT.

The chain recombines TRBV2 with TRBJ1-1; TRBD1 matches at 8 bases. This CDR3 spans 12 amino acids. The V segment lost 9 bases and the J segment 3 bases; nucleotides outside the gene matches: 3. Germline V gene lookup returns CDR1 SNHLY and CDR2 FYNNEI. CDR3 protein: CARPDRDTEAFF. Here the CDR3 DNA reads TGTGCCAGACCGGACAGGGACACTGAAGCTTTCTTT.

In DNA form, the CDR3 reads TGTGCCAGCAGTTACGGGCAGGGATCCTCTGGAAACACCATATATTTT. It specifies CASSYGQGSSGNTIYF. The chain is built from TRBV6-6 and TRBJ1-3; possible D gene TRBD1, 5 bases. The CDR3 is made up of 16 amino acids. Germline V lookup: CDR1 MNHNY, CDR2 SVGAGI (reference sequence). Trimming shortened V by 2 bases and J by 0 bases, and 11 bases separated the two germline ends.

This chain connects TRBV5-6 to TRBJ1-1; possible D gene TRBD1, 6 bases. From germline, CDR1 is SGHDT and CDR2 YYEEEE. V gave up 4 bases and J gave up 2 bases, with 12 bases separating them. This CDR3 spans 14 amino acids. The CDR3 region is CASSPQGFNTEAFF. The CDR3 DNA follows: TGTGCCAGCAGCCCCCAGGGGTTTAACACTGAAGCTTTCTTT. The complete variable domain, with remaining parts taken from reference TRBV5-6 and TRBJ1-1, reads DAGVTQSPTHLIKTRGQQVTLRCSPKSGHDTVSWYQQALGQGPQFIFQYYEEEERQRGNFPDRFSGHQFPNYSSELNVNALLLGDSALYLCASSPQGFNTEAFFGQGTRLTVV.

The CDR3: CASSMLGQSEAFF. As DNA, the CDR3 is TGTGCCAGTAGTATGCTTGGACAGAGTGAAGCTTTCTTT. This chain links TRBV19 with TRBJ1-1, with a weak D call TRBD1 (6 bases). Trimming stripped 3 bases from V and 7 bases from J, with 12 bases between. CDR3 size: 13 residues. The germline V gene has CDR1 LNHDA and CDR2 SQIVND (reference sequence).

The V and J genes are TRBV5-4 and TRBJ2-7; TRBD2 aligns across 10 bases. With 4 bases clipped from V and 7 bases from J, the junction kept 14 bases outside the gene matches. Looked up from germline, CDR1 is SGHNT and CDR2 is YYREEE (reference sequence). The CDR3 contains 16 residues. The CDR3 loop reads CASSPFGLAGAGEQYV. Written as DNA, the CDR3 is TGTGCCAGCAGCCCCTTTGGGCTAGCGGGAGCGGGGGAGCAGTACGTC.

The CDR3 bases are TGTGCCACCAGCCGGAGGCCCGGGGAGCTGTTTTTT. It encodes CATSRRPGELFF. The chain combines TRBV15 with TRBJ2-2; TRBD2 is a possible D gene (5 bases). Germline CDR1 and CDR2: LNHNV and YYDKDF (reference sequence). CDR3 length equals 12 residues. The V end lost 5 bases, the J end lost 6 bases, and 7 bases lay between the germline ends.

The chain links TRBV5-1 to TRBJ2-3; D is perhaps TRBD1 (6 bases). Germline lookup yields CDR1 SGHRS and CDR2 YFSETQ. The length of the CDR3 is 20 residues. The germline V and J ends were trimmed by 5 bases and 2 bases, with 30 bases remaining between them. The DNA of the CDR3 is TGCGCCAGCAGGTATCGGGCAGGGGCTCAACCAGGACCCATCACAGATACGCAGTATTTT. Residues: CASRYRAGAQPGPITDTQYF.

CDR3 region: CTSSQDLSGGAADTQYF. CDR3 nucleotide sequence: TGCACCAGCAGCCAAGATCTGAGCGGGGGGGCGGCAGATACGCAGTATTTT. The V gene is TRBV1, the J gene TRBJ2-3; TRBD2 was called by the table and not checked on the DNA. TRBV1 constitutes a pseudogene. The CDR3 is 17 residues long.